The 20 T cell receptor beta chains given below trace back to one sample, sequenced in a study of response to subunit inactivated influenza vaccine. TCRdb independently ran MiXCR on the RT-PCR reads; one entry per CDR3 protein. Seen here are about 500,000 distinct CDR3 sequences, under 15% observed once, and the top ten hold about an eighth. This specimen consisted of PBMCs from blood, obtained more than 35 days after vaccination. The source of these receptors is a man aged 50 to 59 who received an inactivated influenza vaccine.

This clonotype showed up just a few times. V and J are TRBV6-5 and TRBJ1-6; D gene unclear. The CDR3 loop spans 13 amino acids. V lost 0 bases to trimming and J lost 12 bases, with 9 bases between them. Germline V gives CDR1 MNHEY, CDR2 SVGAGI. The CDR3: CASSYSRPQPLHF. The CDR3 DNA follows: TGTGCCAGCAGTTACTCGCGCCCGCAACCCCTCCACTTT.

In this sample, this clonotype turned up many times. J is TRBJ2-5 and V is TRBV12-3 or TRBV12-4; D is ambiguous. Trimming removed 6 bases at V and 5 bases at J, with 10 bases between. CDR3 length: 12 amino acids. CDR3: CASSSGLETQYF. DNA of the CDR3: TGTGCCAGCAGCTCCGGTCTGGAGACCCAGTACTTC.

This clonotype was seen a few times. The CDR3 nucleotides are TGTGCCAGCAGCAAGGACAGGGTTCAGCCCCAGCATTTT. Protein sequence: CASSKDRVQPQHF. V gene TRBV7-2 combines with J gene TRBJ1-5; the match to TRBD1 covers 8 bases. This CDR3 is 13 amino acids long. The J segment lost 6 bases and the V segment lost 5 bases, leaving 3 bases of the junction unmatched. The V gene's germline CDR1 is SGHTA and CDR2 FQGNSA.

The gene calls are TRBV6-5 and TRBJ1-2; 9 bases are a match to TRBD1. The CDR3 has 14 residues. The V and J ends lost 5 bases and 3 bases, in that order; junction bases with no gene match: 4. In germline, CDR1 is MNHEY, CDR2 SVGAGI. The CDR3 loop reads CASSLQGADYGYTF. CDR3 DNA: TGTGCCAGCAGTCTACAGGGGGCCGACTATGGCTACACCTTC.

This clonotype was counted many times. The rearrangement links TRBV7-8 to TRBJ2-2, with 7 nucleotides matching TRBD1. The V gene's germline CDR1 is SGHVS and CDR2 FQNEAQ. Trimming took 4 bases from V and 2 from J; bases not matched to a gene: 4. The CDR3 totals 15 residues. The CDR3 nucleotides read TGTGCCAGCAGCTACAGGGGTTTCAACACCGGGGAGCTGTTTTTT. This sequence encodes CASSYRGFNTGELFF.

This clonotype was seen only a few times. The rearrangement uses TRBV4-2 and TRBJ2-2, with 7 bases matching TRBD2. CDR1 and CDR2 (germline): LGHNA, YNFKEQ. CDR3 length: 16 residues. Trimming cost V 0 bases and J 7 bases; bases outside gene matches: 8. The CDR3 region has the DNA TGTGCCAGCAGCCAAGATAGTATGCCTAGCGGCGGGGAGCTGTTTTTT. Translation: CASSQDSMPSGGELFF.

This clonotype occurred a few times. The chain combines TRBV29-1 with TRBJ2-2; 7 positions agree with TRBD1. This CDR3 region has 15 residues. Germline loops: CDR1 SQVTM, CDR2 ANQGSEA. J gave up 4 bases and V 0 bases, and 5 bases lay outside the gene matches. The CDR3 DNA follows: TGCAGCGTTGAAGACTGGACAGGAGTCACCGGGGAGCTGTTTTTT. Protein product: CSVEDWTGVTGELFF.

The CDR3: CASSLSEASYTGELFF. Here the CDR3 DNA reads TGTGCCAGCAGCTTATCGGAAGCCTCATACACCGGGGAGCTGTTTTTT. The chain joins TRBV7-8 to TRBJ2-2, with unresolved D. The V end lost 2 bases, the J end lost 3 bases, and 13 bases lay between the germline ends. This CDR3 has 16 amino acids. Germline V gives CDR1 SGHVS, CDR2 FQNEAQ.

This clonotype was seen at least ten times. V gene TRBV28 combines with J gene TRBJ2-4; either TRBD1 or TRBD2 may supply D (5 bases each). The CDR3 sequence is 15 residues long. Germline values: CDR1 MDHEN, CDR2 SYDVKM. V lost 2 bases and J 1 base, leaving 9 bases between the germline ends. The CDR3 DNA reads as TGTGCCAGCAGTTTAACTCGGGGCGCCAAAAACATTCAGTACTTC. It encodes CASSLTRGAKNIQYF.

The CDR3: CASSPRTSGGYEQYF. CDR3 coding DNA: TGCGCCAGCAGCCCACGGACTAGCGGGGGCTACGAGCAGTACTTC. The chain combines TRBV4-1 with TRBJ2-7, with TRBD2 identical over 13 bases. J lost 3 bases, V lost 4 bases, and 3 bases had no gene match. The CDR3 has 15 amino acids. CDR1 is MGHRA, CDR2 YSYEKL, per germline.

This clonotype was counted only a few times. This rearrangement joins TRBV20-1 to TRBJ2-1, with unresolved D. V gave up 8 bases and J gave up 0 bases, with 14 bases separating them. The germline gives CDR1 DFQATT, CDR2 SNEGSKA (reference sequence). This CDR3 has 14 residues. The CDR3: CSTTRQASYNEQFF. CDR3 bases: TGCAGTACTACTCGCCAGGCCTCCTACAATGAGCAGTTCTTC.

This clonotype appeared many times. The V gene is TRBV24-1, the J gene TRBJ1-5; D gene uncertain. V gave up 10 bases and J gave up 3 bases, with 3 bases separating them. This CDR3 comprises 10 residues. Germline V gene data show CDR1 as KGHDR and CDR2 as SFDVKD. The CDR3 region is CATNNQPQHF. The CDR3 DNA follows: TGTGCCACAAACAATCAGCCCCAGCATTTT.

The J gene is TRBJ2-2, the V gene TRBV2; D gene unclear. V lost 5 bases, J lost 2 bases, and 12 bases lay in between. CDR1 SNHLY and CDR2 FYNNEI come from the germline V gene. The CDR3 covers 15 residues. The CDR3 here is CASSRPSANTGELFF. CDR3 sequence (DNA): TGTGCCAGCAGTCGACCTAGTGCCAACACCGGGGAGCTGTTTTTT.

About this clonotype itself: It may be a read error: a sequence one base away is much more abundant. The V call is TRBV7-2, the J call TRBJ2-7; D is possibly TRBD2 (5 bases). From germline, CDR1 is SGHTA and CDR2 FQGNSA. The CDR3 runs to 14 residues. As DNA, the CDR3 is TGTGCCAACAGCTTAGAGGGCGACGCTTACGAGCAGTACTTC. Its protein product is CANSLEGDAYEQYF.

This clonotype was counted at least ten times. This chain uses TRBV10-3 with TRBJ1-1; D might be TRBD1 (6 bases). The CDR3 loop spans 13 amino acids. Deletions cut 3 bases from V and 4 bases from J, with 9 bases between. Germline CDR1 is ENHRY and CDR2 is SYGVKD. The CDR3, as DNA: TGTGCCATCAGTGATCAGGGGACCACTGAAGCTTTCTTT. Translation: CAISDQGTTEAFF.

This clonotype came up a few times. The chain joins TRBV29-1 to TRBJ2-5; D is perhaps TRBD1 (6 bases). The germline CDR1 and CDR2 sequences are SQVTM and ANQGSEA. The CDR3 length is 12 residues. The CDR3: CSGQTNQETQYF. The CDR3 bases are TGCAGTGGACAGACCAACCAAGAGACCCAGTACTTC.

The chain employs TRBV12-3 or TRBV12-4 and TRBJ2-3; 8 nucleotides match TRBD1. The CDR3 totals 16 residues. V shed 6 bases, J shed 2 bases, and the junction held 10 bases outside the gene matches. The CDR3 spells CASRDGTGGNTDTQYF. The CDR3 region has the DNA TGTGCCAGCAGGGACGGAACAGGGGGAAACACAGATACGCAGTATTTT.

V is TRBV15 and J is TRBJ2-7; 10 bases align to TRBD2. Trimming at V came to 0 bases and at J to 7 bases, leaving 12 bases not matched to a gene. Germline loops: CDR1 LNHNV, CDR2 YYDKDF (reference sequence). CDR3 size: 17 residues. The CDR3 coding sequence is TGTGCCACCAGCAGAGATGCCTTCTTAGCGGGAGGCGGGGAGCAGTACTTC. This gives the protein CATSRDAFLAGGGEQYF.

This clonotype was observed at least ten times. The genes are TRBV29-1 and TRBJ2-7; no clear D gene. CDR3 length: 14 residues. V lost 5 bases to trimming and J lost 4 bases, with 18 bases between them. Germline-derived CDR1 and CDR2 are SQVTM and ANQGSEA. This CDR3 is CSVIIAIGTYEQYF. For the CDR3, the DNA is TGCAGCGTTATAATAGCCATCGGAACTTACGAGCAGTACTTC.

This clonotype was seen a few times. This chain links TRBV16 with TRBJ1-5; TRBD1 matches at 8 bases. Germline V gene lookup returns CDR1 KGHSY and CDR2 FQNENV. The CDR3 is 16 residues long. With 4 bases clipped from V and 6 bases from J, the junction kept 11 bases outside the gene matches. CDR3 DNA: TGTGCCAGCAGCCGAGGCGACAGGGGCCTCGGTCAGCCCCAGCATTTT. Translated: CASSRGDRGLGQPQHF. The entire variable domain, with the rest obtained from reference TRBV16 and TRBJ1-5, is as follows: GEEVAQTPKHLVRGEGQKAKLYCAPIKGHSYVFWYQQVLKNEFKFLISFQNENVFDETGMPKERFSAKCLPNSPCSLEIQATKLEDSAVYFCASSRGDRGLGQPQHFGDGTRLSIL.